These 24 T cell receptor beta chains came from one sample sequenced in a study of T cell repertoires in cytomegalovirus infection. Antigen specificity for these receptors is unknown. Each CDR3 protein gets one entry after TCRdb re-called the reads with MiXCR. The table has around 430,000 distinct CDR3 sequences, roughly 46% seen once. The sequencing used cultured PBMCs, collected from culture after CMV antigen stimulation. The receptors here all came from a human donor in good health (CMV status not recorded). Some clones in this sample may be carry-over from other donors' samples.

V usage is TRBV7-2 and J usage is TRBJ1-2, with TRBD1 matching over 8 bases. The V segment lost 0 bases and the J segment 7 bases; nucleotides outside the gene matches: 7. In germline, CDR1 is SGHTA, CDR2 FQGNSA. The CDR3 totals 15 residues. The chain's CDR3 is CASSLAQDREVGYTF. CDR3 nucleotide sequence: TGTGCCAGCAGCTTAGCGCAGGACAGGGAAGTTGGCTACACCTTC. The whole variable domain, filled in from reference TRBV7-2 and TRBJ1-2, reads GAGVSQSPSNKVTEKGKDVELRCDPISGHTALYWYRQSLGQGLEFLIYFQGNSAPDKSGLPSDRFSAERTGGSVSTLTIQRTQQEDSAVYLCASSLAQDREVGYTFGSGTRLTVV.

This clonotype was picked up a small number of times. CDR3 sequence (DNA): TGTGCCAGCGGGCGCGGGAGGGCCAGGTCCGTAGATACGCAGTATTTT. Its translation: CASGRGRARSVDTQYF. V is TRBV7-2 and J is TRBJ2-3; 9 nucleotides line up with TRBD2. This CDR3 spans 16 amino acids. From germline, CDR1 is SGHTA and CDR2 FQGNSA. V gave up 8 bases and J gave up 5 bases; unmatched junction bases: 14.

The chain uses TRBV4-3 and TRBJ2-1; 8 nucleotides agree with TRBD2. From germline, CDR1 is LGHNA and CDR2 YSLEER. V was clipped by 1 base and J by 7 bases; unmatched bases: 3. The CDR3 totals 14 residues. Here the CDR3 reads CASSQAGGGNEQFF. The CDR3 nucleotides read TGCGCCAGCAGCCAAGCCGGGGGGGGGAATGAGCAGTTCTTC.

The chain employs TRBV20-1 and TRBJ2-6; TRBD1 aligns across 8 bases. This CDR3 has 15 residues. CDR1 is DFQATT and CDR2 is SNEGSKA in the germline V gene (reference sequence). V shed 6 bases, J shed 2 bases, and the junction held 6 bases outside the gene matches. CDR3 loop: CSATRGPTGANVLTF. CDR3 coding DNA: TGCAGTGCAACCAGGGGGCCTACTGGGGCCAACGTCCTGACTTTC.

The rearrangement links TRBV7-2 to TRBJ2-7, with 11 nucleotides matching TRBD2. Germline CDR1 and CDR2: SGHTA and FQGNSA. The CDR3 is 14 residues long. Trimming at V came to 6 bases and at J to 5 bases, leaving 6 bases not matched to a gene. The CDR3 nucleotides are TGTGCCAGCAGTTCCACTAGCGGGAGTGACGAGCAGTACTTC. Translated, it gives CASSSTSGSDEQYF.

The V call is TRBV19, the J call TRBJ1-5, with D maybe TRBD1 (5 bases). Germline assignment: CDR1 LNHDA and CDR2 SQIVND (reference sequence). The V end lost 10 bases, the J end lost 6 bases, and 16 bases lay between the germline ends. CDR3 size: 13 residues. DNA of the CDR3: TGTGCCATAGGGGTCCGCGGGAGTCAGCCCCAGCATTTT. Amino acid sequence: CAIGVRGSQPQHF.

The chain is built from TRBV12-3 or TRBV12-4 and TRBJ1-4; no reliable D call. The V end was cut by 1 base, the J end by 7 bases, with 10 bases between. This CDR3 has 14 residues. The CDR3 protein is CASSLVADGEKLFF. Written as DNA, the CDR3 is TGTGCCAGCAGTTTAGTCGCAGACGGTGAAAAACTGTTTTTT.

This chain uses TRBV27 with TRBJ2-1; D perhaps matches TRBD1 (5 bases). The J call is doubtful: the DNA matches TRBJ2-7 better. Germline-derived CDR1 and CDR2 are MNHEY and SMNVEV (reference sequence). The CDR3 is 14 amino acids. CDR3 sequence reads: CASIPYWGHNEQYF. The DNA for the CDR3 is TGTGCCAGCATCCCGTATTGGGGCCACAATGAGCAGTACTTC.

This clonotype appeared a few times. V is TRBV7-6 and J is TRBJ2-3; D is perhaps TRBD1 (6 bases). Per the germline V gene, CDR1 is SGHVS and CDR2 is FNYEAQ. The CDR3 is made up of 16 amino acids. Trimming shortened V by 5 bases and J by 2 bases, and 17 bases separated the two germline ends. CDR3 DNA: TGTGCCAGCAGCCTCTGGGGCAGGGGCATCACAGATACGCAGTATTTT. Translated: CASSLWGRGITDTQYF.

The rearrangement uses TRBV7-2 and TRBJ2-5; D not certain. V lost 1 base and J lost 5, with 11 bases in between. CDR1 SGHTA and CDR2 FQGNSA come from the germline V gene. The CDR3 totals 14 residues. The CDR3 region is CASSLGAAYETQYF. In nucleotides, the CDR3 is TGTGCCAGCAGCTTAGGGGCGGCCTATGAGACCCAGTACTTC.

The chain combines TRBV6-6 with TRBJ2-1, with a possible D match to TRBD2 (6 bases). The germline CDR1 and CDR2 sequences are MNHNY and SVGAGI (reference sequence). Trimming stripped 4 bases from V and 0 bases from J, with 10 bases between. This CDR3 region has 15 residues. The chain's CDR3 is CASSSTAGSYNEQFF. CDR3 bases: TGTGCCAGCAGTTCGACAGCGGGCTCCTACAATGAGCAGTTCTTC.

This clonotype has more than one count but fewer than ten. This rearrangement joins TRBV7-2 to TRBJ2-7; 7 nucleotides align to TRBD1. CDR3 size: 15 residues. V lost 5 bases, J lost 7 bases, and 14 bases stayed unmatched. Germline CDR1 is SGHTA and CDR2 is FQGNSA. Here the CDR3 DNA reads TGTGCCAGCAGCACAGCGACAGGGTCCACGCCAGAGCAGTACTTC. Its protein product is CASSTATGSTPEQYF. The full variable domain, rest sourced from reference TRBV7-2 and TRBJ2-7, is GAGVSQSPSNKVTEKGKDVELRCDPISGHTALYWYRQSLGQGLEFLIYFQGNSAPDKSGLPSDRFSAERTGGSVSTLTIQRTQQEDSAVYLCASSTATGSTPEQYFGPGTRLTVT.

This clonotype was observed a handful of times. The J gene is TRBJ1-4, the V gene TRBV28; perhaps TRBD1 as D (6 bases). This CDR3 spans 15 amino acids. Germline V gene sequence: CDR1 MDHEN, CDR2 SYDVKM. V was clipped by 3 bases and J by 5 bases, with 13 bases between them. CDR3 DNA sequence: TGTGCCAGCAGTTTGTTGGGGGCCCCCAATGAAAAACTGTTTTTT. This gives the protein CASSLLGAPNEKLFF. The full variable domain, with the rest looked up from reference TRBV28 and TRBJ1-4, is DVKVTQSSRYLVKRTGEKVFLECVQDMDHENMFWYRQDPGLGLRLIYFSYDVKMKEKGDIPEGYSVSREKKERFSLILESASTNQTSMYLCASSLLGAPNEKLFFGSGTQLSVL.

V and J are TRBV6-5 and TRBJ1-5; a possible D gene is TRBD1 (6 bases). Germline V gene sequence: CDR1 MNHEY, CDR2 SVGAGI. With 6 bases removed from V and 9 bases from J, the gap between germline ends came to 18 bases. The CDR3 consists of 14 residues. CDR3 coding DNA: TGTGCCAGCAGCGAGTCGGGGGGGCCACGGCCCCAGCATTTT. As protein: CASSESGGPRPQHF.

The chain employs TRBV6-2 or TRBV6-3 and TRBJ1-1; D is unclear. V lost 4 bases to trimming and J lost 11 bases, with 11 bases between them. Germline CDR1 is MNHEY and CDR2 is SVGEGT. This CDR3 is built from 11 residues. The CDR3 DNA sequence: TGTGCCAGCAGTTTTCCGGACGTCGCTTTCTTT. Its protein is CASSFPDVAFF.

V is TRBV7-9 and J is TRBJ1-5; possibly TRBD1 for D (5 bases). The CDR3 is 19 amino acids. CDR1 SEHNR and CDR2 FQNEAQ come from the germline V gene (reference sequence). Deletions cut 1 base from V and 1 base from J, with 20 bases between. The CDR3 DNA sequence: TGTGCCAGCAGCTTAGTTTGGGGCGGACTATCCGGGAGCAATCAGCCCCAGCATTTT. As protein: CASSLVWGGLSGSNQPQHF.

This chain joins TRBV29-1 and TRBJ1-1; no firm D call. This CDR3 region has 11 residues. Trimming pared 2 bases from V and 5 bases from J, leaving 6 bases between. Germline V gene sequence: CDR1 SQVTM, CDR2 ANQGSEA. CDR3 protein: CSVERRTEAFF. The CDR3 nucleotides are TGCAGCGTTGAACGGAGGACTGAAGCTTTCTTT.

The rearrangement uses TRBV18 and TRBJ2-7, with D perhaps matching TRBD1 (5 bases). Germline values: CDR1 KGHSH, CDR2 LQKENI. The V and J ends lost 2 bases and 2 bases respectively, with 13 bases between them. The CDR3 has 15 residues. The CDR3 DNA sequence: TGTGCCAGCTCACCAAATTCAGACAGTCCCTACGAGCAGTACTTC. This translates into CASSPNSDSPYEQYF.

This clonotype was observed a handful of times. The J gene is TRBJ2-5, the V gene TRBV7-2, with a tentative D call TRBD2 (6 bases). The V gene's germline CDR1 is SGHTA and CDR2 FQGNSA. This CDR3 is 13 amino acids long. With 5 bases removed from V and 7 bases from J, the gap between germline ends came to 14 bases. Here the CDR3 DNA reads TGTGCCAGCAGCCGGGGGTTCGTGGGGACCCAGTACTTC. Its translation: CASSRGFVGTQYF.

V and J are TRBV25-1 and TRBJ2-4; 10 bases map to TRBD2. Germline-derived CDR1 and CDR2 are MGHDK and SYGVNS. Trimming took 6 bases from V and 8 from J; bases not matched to a gene: 7. The CDR3 totals 14 residues. The CDR3 DNA reads as TGTGCCAGCAGGAAAGCGGGAGGGCCGGACATTCAGTACTTC. This codes for CASRKAGGPDIQYF.

DNA of the CDR3: TGTGCCAGCAGCGTAAAACCGGCCGGGGGGGAAGATACGCAGTATTTT. The encoded protein is CASSVKPAGGEDTQYF. The chain is built from TRBV7-8 and TRBJ2-3; TRBD2 matches at 8 bases. In germline, CDR1 is SGHVS, CDR2 FQNEAQ. The CDR3 runs to 16 residues. V was pared by 5 bases and J by 5 bases, with 12 bases of the junction left unmatched.

The rearrangement joins TRBV7-2 to TRBJ2-3; possible D gene TRBD1, 6 bases. The CDR3 contains 17 residues. The germline V gene encodes CDR1 SGHTA and CDR2 FQGNSA. V lost 4 bases, J lost 4 bases, and 21 bases lay in between. DNA for the CDR3: TGTGCCAGCAGCTCCCCCCTAGGGGGTAGCTGGCCAGATACGCAGTATTTT. It specifies CASSSPLGGSWPDTQYF.

V and J are TRBV12-3 or TRBV12-4 and TRBJ2-2; D might be TRBD2 (5 bases). CDR3 length: 14 amino acids. V dropped 6 bases and J dropped 2 bases, with 10 bases sitting between them. The CDR3 loop reads CASSILVNTGELFF. In DNA form, the CDR3 reads TGTGCCAGCAGCATACTAGTAAACACCGGGGAGCTGTTTTTT.

This clonotype occurred a few times. The chain joins TRBV4-1 to TRBJ2-4, with TRBD2 as a possible D gene (6 bases). CDR1 and CDR2 (germline): MGHRA, YSYEKL. CDR3 size: 20 residues. V was clipped by 1 base and J by 1 base, with 23 bases between them. CDR3 DNA sequence: TGCGCCAGCAGCCAAGTCGCGGGGCGCAGCCCCGGTGCGGCCAAAAACATTCAGTACTTC. Its translation is CASSQVAGRSPGAAKNIQYF.